The entry that follows covers one T cell receptor (beta chain) sequence. The antigen remains unidentified. This sample is part of a study of vaccination and CD4 T cells after COVID-19. On the study more broadly: Recovered-phase convalescent patients showed SARS-CoV-2 positivity by nasal swab PCR; 8 or 9 were mild, one severe.

CDR1 is SGHVS and CDR2 is FQNEAQ in the germline V gene. The CDR3 sequence is 16 residues long. V gave up 6 bases and J gave up 6 bases, with 24 bases separating them. The treatment is: roughly 10-day PBMC culture with coronavirus spike peptide pools or control peptides (ViraFEST assay). Positive tests by PCR, dated March to December 2020, predated US Alpha, Beta and Delta variants. CD4+ T cells that had been cultured provided DNA sequenced with the Oncomine TCR Beta short-read assay. TCRdb used MiXCR to reprocess the PCR reads, holding one entry per CDR3 protein. There are some 10,000 distinct CDR3 sequences in the sample; under 60% occur only once, and approximately 20% lies in the top ten.

The chain uses TRBV7-8 and TRBJ2-7; D is perhaps TRBD1 (6 bases). This receptor was identified in a human donor who had recovered from COVID-19. Sequencing input: CD4+ T cells from blood, cultured in vitro. The CDR3 DNA follows: TGTGCCAGCAGTTCAATGTCAGGGGCCCGATCGTCCGAGCAGTACTTC. Its translation: CASSSMSGARSSEQYF.